This is a list of T cell receptor beta chains from one sample in a study of cytomegalovirus exposure and HLA in healthy donors. Clones were read by immunoSEQ multiplex PCR, and TCRdb kept only the in-frame ones, dropping some. The data hold some 100,000 clones, with 60% to 75% observed a single time. Input material: PBMCs. These receptors were collected from a man between 50 and 59 years old in good health and CMV-seronegative. CDR3s include the opening cysteine and the closing phenylalanine or tryptophan. The order of the fields is J gene, clone size, D gene, CDR3 length, V gene, CDR3 protein, CDR3 DNA. D genes are given only for firm matches. Size is stated for part of the rows, as once, few or many counts, or as a class when the clone is expanded.

TRBJ2-3 | - | TRBD2 | 16 | TRBV19 | CASSIYASGSTDTQYF | TGTGCCAGTAGTATTTACGCTAGCGGGAGCACAGATACGCAGTATTTT
TRBJ1-2 | - | - | 14 | TRBV6-5 | CASSWGLSQGGYTF | TGTGCCAGCAGTTGGGGACTTTCCCAAGGCGGCTACACCTTC
TRBJ1-3 | - | TRBD1 | 14 | TRBV28 | CASGFRDRGNTIYF | TGTGCCAGCGGCTTCCGGGACAGGGGAAACACCATATATTTT
TRBJ2-3 | - | - | 12 | TRBV5-4 | CASSSGTGEQYF | TGTGCCAGCAGTTCCGGGACTGGGGAGCAGTATTTT
TRBJ2-2 | - | - | 13 | TRBV7-3 | CASSFTEPGELFF | TGTGCCAGCAGCTTTACAGAACCCGGGGAGCTGTTTTTT
TRBJ2-1 | once | TRBD2 | 15 | TRBV7-9 | CASIMRLAGDNEQFF | TGTGCCAGCATTATGAGACTAGCGGGGGACAATGAGCAGTTCTTC
TRBJ2-5 | once | TRBD1 | 13 | TRBV7-9 | CASSRTGDETQYF | TGTGCCAGCAGCCGGACAGGGGACGAGACCCAGTACTTC
TRBJ2-1 | - | - | 16 | TRBV7-3 | CASSLAPSVAINEQFF | TGTGCCAGCAGCTTGGCTCCTAGTGTTGCAATCAATGAGCAGTTCTTC
TRBJ2-7 | - | - | 18 | TRBV7-2 | CASSGTGLQRIESYEQYF | TGTGCCAGCAGCGGAACAGGGCTCCAGCGGATTGAATCCTACGAGCAGTACTTC
TRBJ2-7 | - | TRBD2 | 13 | TRBV27 | CASGIGRSYEQYF | TGTGCCAGCGGAATCGGGAGGTCCTACGAGCAGTACTTC
TRBJ2-2 | - | - | 14 | TRBV19 | CASSMRVGSGELFF | TGTGCCAGTAGTATGCGGGTTGGGTCCGGGGAGCTGTTTTTT
TRBJ2-6 | - | - | 16 | TRBV5-1 | CASSPARRGGANVLTF | TGCGCCAGCAGCCCGGCCCGACGGGGTGGGGCCAACGTCCTGACTTTC
TRBJ1-2 | few | TRBD1 | 14 | TRBV30 | CAWSTGQGMSGYTF | TGTGCCTGGAGTACCGGACAGGGAATGTCTGGCTACACCTTC
TRBJ2-1 | - | TRBD2 | 14 | TRBV30 | CAWSLAGVPNEQFF | TGTGCCTGGAGTCTAGCGGGAGTTCCGAATGAGCAGTTCTTC
TRBJ1-2 | - | - | 14 | TRBV28 | CASSLSHRAQGYTF | TGTGCCAGCAGTTTATCCCACAGGGCCCAAGGCTACACCTTC
TRBJ2-2 | few | - | 15 | TRBV6-5 | CAKAPGAGIGGELFF | TGTGCCAAGGCCCCAGGGGCTGGGATAGGTGGGGAGCTGTTTTTT
TRBJ2-2 | - | - | 14 | TRBV10-2 | CASSESRVTGELFF | TGCGCCAGCAGTGAGTCGCGGGTTACCGGGGAGCTGTTTTTT
TRBJ1-2 | - | - | 12 | TRBV7-9 | CASSPTGGGYTF | TGTGCCAGCAGCCCTACGGGAGGGGGCTACACCTTC
TRBJ2-3 | - | - | 15 | TRBV30 | CAWSTQGSSTDTQYF | TGTGCCTGGAGTACACAGGGATCTAGCACAGATACGCAGTATTTT
TRBJ2-3 | once | - | 17 | TRBV4-3 | CASSQDLGGRVRDTQYF | TGCGCCAGCAGCCAAGATCTGGGTGGGAGAGTCCGAGATACGCAGTATTTT
TRBJ1-5 | - | - | 15 | TRBV7-6 | CASSPGRVFNQPQHF | TGTGCCAGCAGCCCCGGCAGGGTTTTTAATCAGCCCCAGCATTTT
TRBJ1-5 | few | - | 12 | TRBV5-6 | CASSHGGQPQHF | TGTGCCAGCAGCCATGGAGGTCAGCCCCAGCATTTT
TRBJ1-5 | - | - | 14 | TRBV6-6 | CASRDSGGNQPQHF | TGTGCCAGCAGGGACTCAGGTGGCAATCAGCCCCAGCATTTT
TRBJ2-2 | - | TRBD1 | 17 | TRBV5-6 | CASSYGRDRGNTGELFF | TGTGCCAGCAGCTACGGCCGGGACAGGGGAAACACCGGGGAGCTGTTTTTT
TRBJ1-2 | - | - | 13 | TRBV7-9 | CASSLEQDYGYTF | TGTGCCAGCAGCTTAGAACAGGACTATGGCTACACCTTC
TRBJ2-2 | few | - | 14 | TRBV6-6 | CASSPGGFTGELFF | TGTGCCAGCAGTCCCGGGGGATTCACCGGGGAGCTGTTTTTT
TRBJ2-3 | - | TRBD1 | 15 | TRBV2 | CASKGDRGRTDTQYF | TGTGCCAGCAAGGGTGACAGGGGCCGCACAGATACGCAGTATTTT
TRBJ1-5 | few | TRBD1 | 12 | TRBV10-3 | CAIGTGPQPQHF | TGTGCCATCGGGACAGGGCCTCAGCCCCAGCATTTT
TRBJ2-7 | - | TRBD2 | 15 | TRBV19 | CASSIAGSGAYEQYF | TGTGCCAGTAGTATAGCTGGGAGCGGGGCTTACGAGCAGTACTTC
TRBJ1-2 | - | TRBD1 | 13 | TRBV5-1 | CASSLGTGVGYTF | TGCGCCAGCAGCTTGGGGACAGGGGTTGGCTACACCTTC
TRBJ1-1 | - | - | 14 | TRBV6-6 | CASRSGQSNTEAFF | TGTGCCAGCAGATCCGGACAGTCGAACACTGAAGCTTTCTTT
TRBJ2-1 | few | - | 16 | TRBV28 | CASSFLVARSPNEQFF | TGTGCCAGCAGTTTTTTGGTGGCCCGCTCGCCCAATGAGCAGTTCTTC
TRBJ2-1 | - | - | 14 | TRBV10-3 | CAISESTTRNEQFF | TGTGCCATCAGTGAGTCTACGACAAGGAATGAGCAGTTCTTC
TRBJ1-4 | - | - | 13 | TRBV28 | CATWTAFNEKLFF | TGTGCCACCTGGACAGCCTTCAATGAAAAACTGTTTTTT
TRBJ2-3 | - | - | 15 | TRBV6-1 | CAILQGTSSTDTQYF | TGTGCCATCCTTCAGGGTACTTCTAGCACAGATACGCAGTATTTT
TRBJ2-1 | once | - | 15 | TRBV7-2 | CASSLRGFPYNEQFF | TGTGCCAGCAGCTTACGGGGATTCCCCTACAATGAGCAGTTCTTC
TRBJ2-5 | - | TRBD1 | 15 | TRBV18 | CASSPPGGPQETQYF | TGTGCCAGCTCACCCCCAGGGGGCCCACAAGAGACCCAGTACTTC
TRBJ2-7 | - | TRBD1 | 16 | TRBV5-6 | CASSSHSWGQIYEQYF | TGTGCCAGCAGCTCTCATTCCTGGGGACAGATCTACGAGCAGTACTTC
TRBJ1-6 | few | - | 11 | TRBV6-1 | CASSEKGALHF | TGTGCCAGCAGTGAAAAGGGGGCCCTCCACTTT
TRBJ2-3 | - | TRBD2 | 14 | TRBV29-1 | CSGRPAGEGGTQYF | TGCAGCGGGCGCCCAGCGGGGGAAGGGGGGACGCAGTATTTT
TRBJ1-4 | few | - | 14 | TRBV4-3 | CASSQDTRDEKLFF | TGCGCCAGCAGCCAAGATACCAGGGATGAAAAACTGTTTTTT
TRBJ2-7 | - | - | 16 | TRBV7-2 | CASSGPGLAANYEQYF | TGTGCCAGCAGCGGCCCGGGACTCGCCGCGAACTACGAGCAGTACTTC
TRBJ2-2 | - | TRBD1 | 13 | TRBV11-3 | CASSRDSPGELFF | TGTGCCAGCAGTAGGGACAGCCCCGGGGAGCTGTTTTTT
TRBJ1-4 | - | - | 17 | TRBV5-1 | CASSSGDGYNQGEKLFF | TGCGCCAGCAGCTCGGGGGACGGATACAACCAAGGCGAAAAACTGTTTTTT
TRBJ1-2 | - | TRBD1 | 13 | TRBV7-9 | CASSSEGANGYTF | TGTGCCAGCAGCTCGGAGGGGGCGAATGGCTACACCTTC
TRBJ2-7 | - | TRBD2 | 18 | TRBV5-3 | CARSCRLSGGRSSYEQYF | TGTGCCAGAAGCTGCAGACTAAGCGGGGGCCGTAGCTCCTACGAGCAGTACTTC
TRBJ1-3 | - | - | 14 | TRBV7-9 | CASSPPGAGNTIYF | TGTGCCAGCAGCCCCCCGGGGGCTGGAAACACCATATATTTT
TRBJ1-2 | once | TRBD1 | 12 | TRBV11-2 | CASSLDQGTGTF | TGTGCCAGCAGCTTAGATCAGGGGACAGGCACCTTC
TRBJ2-7 | - | - | 15 | TRBV6-6 | CASSANPDRFYEQYF | TGTGCCAGCAGTGCCAATCCGGACAGATTCTACGAGCAGTACTTC
TRBJ2-2 | - | - | 14 | TRBV5-6 | CASSPGLNTGELFF | TGTGCCAGCAGCCCCGGACTAAACACCGGGGAGCTGTTTTTT
TRBJ2-5 | - | - | 13 | TRBV27 | CASRPTGLETQYF | TGTGCCAGCAGACCGACAGGACTGGAGACCCAGTACTTC
TRBJ1-3 | - | - | 17 | TRBV28 | CASSFAAGDISGNTIYF | TGTGCCAGCAGTTTCGCCGCAGGGGATATCTCTGGAAACACCATATATTTT
TRBJ1-1 | few | - | 13 | TRBV6-1 | CASSNQGITEAFF | TGTGCCAGCAGTAACCAGGGCATCACTGAAGCTTTCTTT
TRBJ2-3 | - | TRBD2 | 18 | TRBV5-1 | CASSELLAGGLSTDTQYF | TGCGCCAGCAGCGAGCTACTAGCGGGAGGGCTGAGCACAGATACGCAGTATTTT
TRBJ2-7 | - | - | 13 | TRBV5-4 | CASIRETSGEQYF | TGTGCCAGTATACGGGAGACCTCCGGCGAGCAGTACTTC